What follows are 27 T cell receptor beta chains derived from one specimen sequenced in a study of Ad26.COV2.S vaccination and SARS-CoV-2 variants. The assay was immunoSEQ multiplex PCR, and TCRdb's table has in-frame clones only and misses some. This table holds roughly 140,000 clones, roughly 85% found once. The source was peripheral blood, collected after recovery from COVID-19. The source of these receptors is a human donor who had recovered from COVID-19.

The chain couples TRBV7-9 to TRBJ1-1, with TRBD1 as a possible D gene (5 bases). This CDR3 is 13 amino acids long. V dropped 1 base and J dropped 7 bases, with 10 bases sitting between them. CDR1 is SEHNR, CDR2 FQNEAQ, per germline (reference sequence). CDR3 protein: CASSLVVGGEAFF. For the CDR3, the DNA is TGTGCCAGCAGCTTAGTTGTGGGGGGTGAAGCTTTCTTT.

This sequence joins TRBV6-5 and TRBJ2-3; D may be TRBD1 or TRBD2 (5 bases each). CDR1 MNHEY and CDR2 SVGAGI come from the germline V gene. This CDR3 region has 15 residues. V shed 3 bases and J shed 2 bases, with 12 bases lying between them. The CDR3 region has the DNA TGTGCCAGCAGTTATGAGGGACGCGCCACAGATACGCAGTATTTT. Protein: CASSYEGRATDTQYF.

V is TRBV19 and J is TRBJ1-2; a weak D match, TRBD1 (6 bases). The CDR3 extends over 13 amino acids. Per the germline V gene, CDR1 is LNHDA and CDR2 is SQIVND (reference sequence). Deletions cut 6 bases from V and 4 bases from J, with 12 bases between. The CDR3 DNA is TGTGCCAGTAGCATCGGACAGAGCTATGGCTACACCTTC. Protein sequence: CASSIGQSYGYTF.

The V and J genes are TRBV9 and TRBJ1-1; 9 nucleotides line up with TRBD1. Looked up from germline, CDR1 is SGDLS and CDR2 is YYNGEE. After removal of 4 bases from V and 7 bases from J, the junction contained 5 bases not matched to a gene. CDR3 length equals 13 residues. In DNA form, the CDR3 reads TGTGCCAGCAGCCCAGGGACAGGGCGTGAAGCTTTCTTT. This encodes CASSPGTGREAFF.

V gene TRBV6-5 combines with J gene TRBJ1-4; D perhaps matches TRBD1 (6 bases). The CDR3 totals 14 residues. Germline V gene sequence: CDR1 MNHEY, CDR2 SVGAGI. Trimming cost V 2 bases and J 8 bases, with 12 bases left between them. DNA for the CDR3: TGTGCCAGCAGTTACAAAGGGGGGAACGAAAAACTGTTTTTT. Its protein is CASSYKGGNEKLFF.

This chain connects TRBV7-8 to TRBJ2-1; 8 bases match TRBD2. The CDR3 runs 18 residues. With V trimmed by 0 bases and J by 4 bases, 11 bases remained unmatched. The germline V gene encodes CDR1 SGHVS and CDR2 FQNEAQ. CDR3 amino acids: CASSLARRGGYLYNEQFF. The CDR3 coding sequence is TGTGCCAGCAGCTTAGCACGCCGGGGGGGCTATCTTTACAATGAGCAGTTCTTC.

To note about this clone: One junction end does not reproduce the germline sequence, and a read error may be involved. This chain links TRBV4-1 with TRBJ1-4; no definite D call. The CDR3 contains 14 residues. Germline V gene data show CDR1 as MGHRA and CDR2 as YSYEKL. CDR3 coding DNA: TGCGCCAGCTGCCAAGAGGACCTTAATGAAAAACTGTTTTTT. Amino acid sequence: CASCQEDLNEKLFF.

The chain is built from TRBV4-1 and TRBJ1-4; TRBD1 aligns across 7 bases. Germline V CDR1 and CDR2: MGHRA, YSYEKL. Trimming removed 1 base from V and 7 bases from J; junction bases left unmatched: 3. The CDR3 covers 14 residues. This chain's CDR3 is CASSQGQGGEKLFF. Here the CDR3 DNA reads TGCGCCAGCAGCCAAGGGCAGGGGGGTGAAAAACTGTTTTTT.

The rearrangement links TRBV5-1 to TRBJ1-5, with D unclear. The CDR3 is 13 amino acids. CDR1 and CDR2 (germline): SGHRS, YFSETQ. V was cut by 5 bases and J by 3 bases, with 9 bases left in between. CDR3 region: CASRSDPNQPQHF. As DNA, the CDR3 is TGCGCCAGCAGGTCGGACCCCAATCAGCCCCAGCATTTT.

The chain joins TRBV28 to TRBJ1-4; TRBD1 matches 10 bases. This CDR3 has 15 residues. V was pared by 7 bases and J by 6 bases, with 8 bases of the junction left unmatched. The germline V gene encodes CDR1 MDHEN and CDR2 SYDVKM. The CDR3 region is CASIGPGQGHEKLFF. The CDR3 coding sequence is TGTGCCAGCATCGGCCCGGGACAGGGGCATGAAAAACTGTTTTTT.

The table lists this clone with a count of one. The CDR3 loop is CASNMQPSTDTQYF. The CDR3 coding sequence is TGCGCCAGCAATATGCAGCCTAGCACAGATACGCAGTATTTT. J is TRBJ2-3 and V is TRBV5-1, with D uncertain. Trimming took 6 bases from V and 0 from J, leaving 11 bases between them. Germline V gives CDR1 SGHRS, CDR2 YFSETQ. This CDR3 is 14 amino acids long.

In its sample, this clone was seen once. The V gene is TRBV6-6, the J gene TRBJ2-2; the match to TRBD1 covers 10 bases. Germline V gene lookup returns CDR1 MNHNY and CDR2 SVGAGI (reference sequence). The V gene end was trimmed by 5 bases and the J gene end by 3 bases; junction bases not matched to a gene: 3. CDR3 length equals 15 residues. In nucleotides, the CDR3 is TGTGCCAGCAGTGGACAGGGGGTGGACACCGGGGAGCTGTTTTTT. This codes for CASSGQGVDTGELFF.

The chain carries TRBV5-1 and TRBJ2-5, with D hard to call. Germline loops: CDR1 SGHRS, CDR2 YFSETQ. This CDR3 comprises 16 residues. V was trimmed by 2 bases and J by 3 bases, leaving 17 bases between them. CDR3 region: CASSLGPYLDEETQYF. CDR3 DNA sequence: TGCGCCAGCAGCTTAGGACCATACTTAGACGAAGAGACCCAGTACTTC.

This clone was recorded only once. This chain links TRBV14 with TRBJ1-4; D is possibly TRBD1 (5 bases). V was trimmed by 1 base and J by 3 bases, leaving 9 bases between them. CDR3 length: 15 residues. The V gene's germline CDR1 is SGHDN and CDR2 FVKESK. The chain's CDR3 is CASSQGGGSNEKLFF. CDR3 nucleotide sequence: TGTGCCAGCAGCCAAGGGGGCGGTTCTAATGAAAAACTGTTTTTT.

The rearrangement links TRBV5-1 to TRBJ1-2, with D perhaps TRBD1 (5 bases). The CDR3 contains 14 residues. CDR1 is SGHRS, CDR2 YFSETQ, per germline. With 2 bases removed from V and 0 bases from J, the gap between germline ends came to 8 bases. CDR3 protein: CASSFRTPNYGYTF. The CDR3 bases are TGCGCCAGCAGCTTTCGGACACCTAACTATGGCTACACCTTC.

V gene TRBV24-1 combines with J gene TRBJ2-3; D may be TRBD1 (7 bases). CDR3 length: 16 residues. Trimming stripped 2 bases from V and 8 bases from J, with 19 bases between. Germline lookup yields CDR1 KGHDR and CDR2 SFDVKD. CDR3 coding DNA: TGTGCCACCAGTGATTCGCACAGGGGAGGTGCAGCTACGCAGTATTTT. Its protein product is CATSDSHRGGAATQYF.

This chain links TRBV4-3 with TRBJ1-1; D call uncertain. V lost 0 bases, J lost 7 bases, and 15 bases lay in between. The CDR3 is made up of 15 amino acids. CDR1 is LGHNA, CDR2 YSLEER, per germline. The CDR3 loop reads CASSQDYMVGFEAFF. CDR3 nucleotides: TGCGCCAGCAGCCAAGATTATATGGTTGGGTTTGAAGCTTTCTTT.

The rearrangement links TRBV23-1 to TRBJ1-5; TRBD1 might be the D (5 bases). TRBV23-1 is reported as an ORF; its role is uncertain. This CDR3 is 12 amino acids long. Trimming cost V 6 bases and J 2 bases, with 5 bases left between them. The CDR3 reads CASRQGNQPQHF. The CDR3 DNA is TGCGCCAGCAGACAGGGCAATCAGCCCCAGCATTTT.

Written as DNA, the CDR3 is TGTGCCAGCTCCCGGGGGACAGGGGGATCCTACGAGCAGTACTTC. Encoded protein: CASSRGTGGSYEQYF. The chain uses TRBV18 and TRBJ2-7, with TRBD1 matching over 11 bases. V lost 6 bases to trimming and J lost 1 base; unmatched junction nucleotides: 5. Germline-derived CDR1 and CDR2 are KGHSH and LQKENI. This CDR3 comprises 15 residues.

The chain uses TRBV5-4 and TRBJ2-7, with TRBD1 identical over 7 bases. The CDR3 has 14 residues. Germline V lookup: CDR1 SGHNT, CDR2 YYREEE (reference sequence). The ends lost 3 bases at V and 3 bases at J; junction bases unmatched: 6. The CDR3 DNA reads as TGTGCCAGCAGCTCGGGACAGTCACACTACGAGCAGTACTTC. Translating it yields CASSSGQSHYEQYF. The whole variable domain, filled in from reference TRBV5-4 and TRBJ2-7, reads ETGVTQSPTHLIKTRGQQVTLRCSSQSGHNTVSWYQQALGQGPQFIFQYYREEENGRGNFPPRFSGLQFPNYSSELNVNALELDDSALYLCASSSGQSHYEQYFGPGTRLTVT.

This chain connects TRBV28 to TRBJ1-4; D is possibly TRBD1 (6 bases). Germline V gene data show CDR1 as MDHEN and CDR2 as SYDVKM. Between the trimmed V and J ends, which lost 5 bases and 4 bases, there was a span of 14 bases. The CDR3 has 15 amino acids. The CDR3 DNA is TGTGCCAGCAGTAAACCGACAGGCGGTAATGAAAAACTGTTTTTT. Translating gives CASSKPTGGNEKLFF.

CDR3 bases: TGCGCCAGTACACATCGGGGGGCTCAAGAGACCCAGTACTTC. Translating it yields CASTHRGAQETQYF. The chain links TRBV5-1 to TRBJ2-5, with TRBD2 as a possible D gene (7 bases). The germline V and J ends were trimmed by 8 bases and 2 bases, with 16 bases remaining between them. Germline V gives CDR1 SGHRS, CDR2 YFSETQ. CDR3 length: 14 amino acids.

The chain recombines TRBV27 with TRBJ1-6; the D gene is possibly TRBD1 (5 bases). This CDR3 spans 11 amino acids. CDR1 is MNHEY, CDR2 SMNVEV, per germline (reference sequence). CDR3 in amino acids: CAAGGISPLHF. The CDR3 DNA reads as TGTGCAGCCGGGGGGATTTCACCCCTCCACTTT.

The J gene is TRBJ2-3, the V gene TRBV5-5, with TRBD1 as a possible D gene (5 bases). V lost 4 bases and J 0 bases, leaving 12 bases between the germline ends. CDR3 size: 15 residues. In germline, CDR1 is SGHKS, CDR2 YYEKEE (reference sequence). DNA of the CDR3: TGTGCCAGCAGCCCGTGGGGCAGAAGCACAGATACGCAGTATTTT. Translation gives CASSPWGRSTDTQYF.

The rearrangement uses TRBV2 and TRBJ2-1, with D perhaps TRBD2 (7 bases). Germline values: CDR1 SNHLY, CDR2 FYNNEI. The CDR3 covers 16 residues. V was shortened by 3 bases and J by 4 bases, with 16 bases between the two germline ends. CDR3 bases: TGTGCCAGCAGTGAGACAAGGGGGGGGCTTTACAATGAGCAGTTCTTC. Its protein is CASSETRGGLYNEQFF.

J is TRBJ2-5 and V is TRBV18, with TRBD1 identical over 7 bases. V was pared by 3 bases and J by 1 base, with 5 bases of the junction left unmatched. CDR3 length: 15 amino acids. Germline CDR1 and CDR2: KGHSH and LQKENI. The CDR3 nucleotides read TGTGCCAGCTCACCGGGGGACAGAACCCAAGAGACCCAGTACTTC. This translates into CASSPGDRTQETQYF.

The CDR3 sequence: CASSPLPTATNEKLFF. The CDR3 DNA reads as TGTGCCAGCAGCCCGTTACCGACGGCAACTAATGAAAAACTGTTTTTT. The rearrangement links TRBV5-4 to TRBJ1-4; D remains ambiguous. The CDR3 extends over 16 amino acids. CDR1 and CDR2 from the germline V gene are SGHNT and YYREEE (reference sequence). The V gene lost 4 bases and the J gene lost 0 bases, with 13 bases spanning the gap. The whole variable domain, filled in from reference TRBV5-4 and TRBJ1-4, reads ETGVTQSPTHLIKTRGQQVTLRCSSQSGHNTVSWYQQALGQGPQFIFQYYREEENGRGNFPPRFSGLQFPNYSSELNVNALELDDSALYLCASSPLPTATNEKLFFGSGTQLSVL.